The source of this T cell receptor beta chain is a study of technical replicates of blood from a few donors. Libraries were prepared by immunoSEQ multiplex PCR; TCRdb keeps only in-frame clonotypes and omits some of them. The table shows approximately 99,000 clones, with 95% occurring only once. V lost 4 bases and J lost 3, with 12 bases in between. CDR1 and CDR2 from the germline V gene are LNHDA and SQIVND (reference sequence). The CDR3 is 15 residues long. Sequencing was done on a sample of T cells isolated from PBMCs. The chain has TRBV19 and TRBJ1-4; D call uncertain. The origin of this receptor is a human donor in good health. CDR3 amino acids: CASSSELRANEKLFF. CDR3 nucleotide sequence: TGTGCCAGTAGTAGTGAGCTTCGGGCTAATGAAAAACTGTTTTTT.